Listed below are T cell receptor beta chains from one sample, sequenced in a study of T cell responses to AZD1222 COVID-19 vaccine. Some clones are missing from TCRdb's copy, which holds only in-frame ones; the method was immunoSEQ multiplex PCR. This sample yields 80,000 to 130,000 clones, of which roughly 91% are seen a single time; 15% to 20% belongs to the top ten. The sample was peripheral blood, taken on day 0 of AZD1222 vaccination. Every receptor here comes from an adult in good health. Both conserved end residues are part of each CDR3. The order of the fields is CDR3 protein, CDR3 DNA, J gene, clone size, CDR3 length, D gene, V gene. D genes are given only for firm matches. The size entry is marked missing in some rows and otherwise reads once, few, many or a size class.

CDR3: CASSMEDRGFRGYTF; DNA: TGTGCCAGTAGTATGGAGGACAGGGGGTTTCGTGGCTACACCTTC; J: TRBJ1-2; size: -; length: 15; D: TRBD1; V: TRBV19
CDR3: CARRGSSTDTQYF; DNA: TGTGCCAGGCGGGGATCTAGCACAGATACGCAGTATTTT; J: TRBJ2-3; size: -; length: 13; D: -; V: TRBV2
CDR3: CASRKGLGGNQPQHF; DNA: TGTGCCAGCAGGAAAGGGTTGGGGGGCAATCAGCCCCAGCATTTT; J: TRBJ1-5; size: -; length: 15; D: -; V: TRBV6-5
CDR3: CASSLEFWDYGYTF; DNA: TGTGCCAGCAGCTTAGAGTTCTGGGACTATGGCTACACCTTC; J: TRBJ1-2; size: once; length: 14; D: -; V: TRBV7-2
CDR3: CASSQGTGELFF; DNA: TGTGCCAGCAGCCAGGGAACCGGGGAGCTGTTTTTT; J: TRBJ2-2; size: -; length: 12; D: -; V: TRBV12-3/TRBV12-4
CDR3: CASSLISNEQFF; DNA: TGTGCCAGCAGCTTAATCTCCAATGAGCAGTTCTTC; J: TRBJ2-1; size: -; length: 12; D: -; V: TRBV7-9
CDR3: CASSLQRMNTEAFF; DNA: TGCGCCAGCAGCTTGCAGAGGATGAACACTGAAGCTTTCTTT; J: TRBJ1-1; size: -; length: 14; D: -; V: TRBV5-1
CDR3: CASSIVAGYSNQPQHF; DNA: TGTGCCAGTAGTATAGTTGCAGGCTATAGCAATCAGCCCCAGCATTTT; J: TRBJ1-5; size: -; length: 16; D: -; V: TRBV19
CDR3: CASSPGMGQPQHF; DNA: TGCGCCAGCAGCCCGGGGATGGGTCAGCCCCAGCATTTT; J: TRBJ1-5; size: -; length: 13; D: -; V: TRBV5-1
CDR3: CASSQQADRAGEQYF; DNA: TGTGCCAGCAGCCAACAAGCCGACAGGGCGGGCGAGCAGTACTTC; J: TRBJ2-7; size: -; length: 15; D: TRBD1; V: TRBV3-1/TRBV3-2
CDR3: CASSPRDRAHEQYF; DNA: TGTGCCAGCAGCCCCCGGGACAGGGCCCACGAGCAGTACTTC; J: TRBJ2-7; size: few; length: 14; D: TRBD1; V: TRBV7-9
CDR3: CAWAPGNTIYF; DNA: TGTGCCTGGGCTCCGGGAAACACCATATATTTT; J: TRBJ1-3; size: -; length: 11; D: -; V: TRBV30
CDR3: CASSSKTSGNTGELFF; DNA: TGTGCCAGCAGCTCCAAGACTAGCGGGAACACCGGGGAGCTGTTTTTT; J: TRBJ2-2; size: -; length: 16; D: TRBD2; V: TRBV5-6
CDR3: CASSLWTANTGELFF; DNA: TGTGCCAGCAGCCTCTGGACGGCGAACACCGGGGAGCTGTTTTTT; J: TRBJ2-2; size: -; length: 15; D: -; V: TRBV7-2
CDR3: CASTSKRPGTSGFNEQFF; DNA: TGTGCCAGCACCTCCAAGAGGCCCGGGACTAGCGGATTCAATGAGCAGTTCTTC; J: TRBJ2-1; size: few; length: 18; D: TRBD2; V: TRBV7-8
CDR3: CASSLGAVSNQPQHF; DNA: TGTGCCAGCAGCTTAGGGGCAGTGAGCAATCAGCCCCAGCATTTT; J: TRBJ1-5; size: -; length: 15; D: -; V: TRBV7-9
CDR3: CASSTTRGIGEQFF; DNA: TGTGCCAGCAGTACGACCAGGGGAATAGGTGAGCAGTTCTTC; J: TRBJ2-1; size: -; length: 14; D: -; V: TRBV6-2/TRBV6-3
CDR3: CASSTLGLASSTDTQYF; DNA: TGTGCCAGTAGTACCCTAGGACTAGCGAGTAGCACAGATACGCAGTATTTT; J: TRBJ2-3; size: -; length: 17; D: TRBD2; V: TRBV19
CDR3: CAISRTSPSTDTQYF; DNA: TGTGCCATCAGTCGGACTAGCCCTAGCACAGATACGCAGTATTTT; J: TRBJ2-3; size: -; length: 15; D: TRBD2; V: TRBV10-3